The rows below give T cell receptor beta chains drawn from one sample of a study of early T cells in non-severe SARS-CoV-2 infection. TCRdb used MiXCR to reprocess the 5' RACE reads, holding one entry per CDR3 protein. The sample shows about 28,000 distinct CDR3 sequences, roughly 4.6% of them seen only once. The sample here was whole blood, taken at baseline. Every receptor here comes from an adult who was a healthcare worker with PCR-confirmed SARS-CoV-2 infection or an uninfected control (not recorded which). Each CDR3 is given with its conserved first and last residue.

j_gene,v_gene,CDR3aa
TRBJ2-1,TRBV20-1,CSAPNAGGSYNEQFF
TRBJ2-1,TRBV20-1,CSARVQRPSYNEQFF
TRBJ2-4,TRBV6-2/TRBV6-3,CASRNPGQGSQNIQYF
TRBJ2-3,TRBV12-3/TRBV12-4,CASSPQGTTSTDTQYF
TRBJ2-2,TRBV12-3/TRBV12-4,CASSLRFTGELFF
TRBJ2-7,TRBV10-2,CASSALGRGGYEQYF
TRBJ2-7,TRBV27,CASSFSFGGEQYF
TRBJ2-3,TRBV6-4,CASSESGTSGPTSTDTQYF
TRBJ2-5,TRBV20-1,CSARGLAAGPQETQYF
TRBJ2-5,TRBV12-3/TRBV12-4,CASARGRGETQYF